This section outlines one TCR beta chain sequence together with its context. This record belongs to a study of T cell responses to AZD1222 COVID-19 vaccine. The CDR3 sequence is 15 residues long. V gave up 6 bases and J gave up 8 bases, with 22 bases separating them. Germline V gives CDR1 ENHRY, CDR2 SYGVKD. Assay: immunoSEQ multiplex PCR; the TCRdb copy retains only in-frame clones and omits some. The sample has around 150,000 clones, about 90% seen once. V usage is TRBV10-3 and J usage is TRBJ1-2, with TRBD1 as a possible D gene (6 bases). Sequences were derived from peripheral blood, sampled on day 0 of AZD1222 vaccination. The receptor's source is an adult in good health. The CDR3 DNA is TGTGCCATCAGGCGCGAAAATAGACAGGCCGCGGGCTACACCTTC. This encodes CAIRRENRQAAGYTF.